This T cell receptor (beta chain) was recorded in a study of beta chain features in type 1 diabetes. Study details: There was similarity between patients and healthy donors in age, gender and cell yields.

Sequenced material consisted of expressed TCRB transcripts (all of the isolated RNA was reverse transcribed). Profiled with immunoSEQ multiplex PCR; TCRdb holds only in-frame clones, not every one. Counted here are 240,000 or so clones, around 20% occurring once; the ten biggest clones make up more than 0.025%. This clone came up a few times. Antigen unknown. Sorted populations all had greater than 98% purity. Whole-study results and caveats: Compared with healthy donors, patients appeared to share more similar naive, central memory and regulatory TCRB repertoires. In every one of the four CD4+ subsets, TCRB CDR3s were moderately but significantly shorter in Type 1 diabetes patients. Insertions at VDJ junctions were less frequent in type 1 diabetes patients. These patients also deleted more nucleotides at the same junctions.

Germline trimming cut 4 bases from V and 2 bases from J; bases unmatched to any gene: 5. The CDR3 is 16 amino acids. Looked up from germline, CDR1 is SGDLS and CDR2 is YYNGEE. This rearrangement joins TRBV9 to TRBJ2-5; TRBD2 agrees at 13 bases. The sequencing input was naive CD4+ T cells from blood. This TCR was recovered from a woman in her 40s with type 1 diabetes. The CDR3 coding sequence is TGTGCCAGCAGCTCCTCGACTAGCGGGGGGCAAGAGACCCAGTACTTC. Translating gives CASSSSTSGGQETQYF.